These 6 T cell receptor beta chains were all obtained from the same sample, sequenced in a study of beta chain features in type 1 diabetes. Their antigen targets remain unknown. Points from the study as a whole: A moderate, significant TCRB CDR3 shortening appeared in type 1 diabetes across four CD4+ subsets.

Expressed TCRB transcripts were sequenced because the isolated RNA had all been reverse transcribed beforehand. The method was immunoSEQ multiplex PCR; TCRdb's version includes in-frame clones alone and lacks a portion of them. The repertoire holds 250,000 to 300,000 clones, with less than 30% as singletons. The sequenced material came from naive CD4+ T cells from blood. The receptors were gathered from a woman in her twenties or thirties with type 1 diabetes.

The V and J genes are TRBV11-2 and TRBJ2-5, with 7 bases that match TRBD1. In germline, CDR1 is SGHAT, CDR2 FQNNGV. This CDR3 contains 15 residues. With 6 bases clipped from V and 5 bases from J, the junction kept 12 bases outside the gene matches. CDR3 in DNA: TGTGCCAGCAGGAGCACGACAGGGCGGTGGGAGACCCAGTACTTC. Its protein is CASRSTTGRWETQYF.

This clone was observed a handful of times. V is TRBV30 and J is TRBJ1-5; possible D gene TRBD1, 5 bases. V lost 3 bases and J 0 bases, leaving 15 bases between the germline ends. CDR1 and CDR2 (germline): GTSNPN, SVGIG (reference sequence). The length of the CDR3 is 16 residues. CDR3: CAWSFGGLVSNQPQHF. The CDR3 nucleotides read TGTGCCTGGAGCTTCGGGGGACTAGTTAGCAATCAGCCCCAGCATTTT.

The V and J genes are TRBV6-5 and TRBJ2-1, with D possibly TRBD2 on 6 matching bases. Trimming pared 4 bases from V and 12 bases from J, leaving 25 bases between. CDR3 length equals 16 residues. Germline CDR1 reads MNHEY; CDR2 reads SVGAGI. CDR3 region: CASSSRRASANLGQFF. The DNA for the CDR3 is TGTGCCAGCAGTTCCCGTCGCGCTAGCGCCAATCTGGGGCAGTTCTTC.

There are a few counts of this clone. This chain uses TRBV30 with TRBJ2-5; D gene unclear. V was shortened by 0 bases and J by 4 bases, with 12 bases between the two germline ends. Germline-derived CDR1 and CDR2 are GTSNPN and SVGIG (reference sequence). This CDR3 is 14 amino acids long. In DNA form, the CDR3 reads TGTGCCTGGAGTGTACATCAGAACACAGAGACCCAGTACTTC. Its translation: CAWSVHQNTETQYF. The full variable domain, rest sourced from reference TRBV30 and TRBJ2-5, is SQTIHQWPATLVQPVGSPLSLECTVEGTSNPNLYWYRQAAGRGLQLLFYSVGIGQISSEVPQNLSASRPQDRQFILSSKKLLLSDSGFYLCAWSVHQNTETQYFGPGTRLLVL.

The chain carries TRBV2 and TRBJ1-5, with a possible D match to TRBD1 (5 bases). V was trimmed by 6 bases and J by 5 bases, leaving 8 bases between them. The CDR3 length is 12 residues. The germline V gene encodes CDR1 SNHLY and CDR2 FYNNEI. The CDR3, as DNA: TGTGCCAGCAGCCAGGGTGATCAGCCCCAGCATTTT. Its translation is CASSQGDQPQHF.

There are a few counts of this clone. The rearrangement uses TRBV5-1 and TRBJ2-2; no reliable D call. The CDR3 is 17 amino acids. Germline CDR1 SGHRS, CDR2 YFSETQ. V lost 0 bases and J 6 bases, leaving 18 bases between the germline ends. The CDR3 nucleotides are TGCGCCAGCAGCTTGGAATTCATGGTTACAGTCTCCGGGGAGCTGTTTTTT. This encodes CASSLEFMVTVSGELFF.